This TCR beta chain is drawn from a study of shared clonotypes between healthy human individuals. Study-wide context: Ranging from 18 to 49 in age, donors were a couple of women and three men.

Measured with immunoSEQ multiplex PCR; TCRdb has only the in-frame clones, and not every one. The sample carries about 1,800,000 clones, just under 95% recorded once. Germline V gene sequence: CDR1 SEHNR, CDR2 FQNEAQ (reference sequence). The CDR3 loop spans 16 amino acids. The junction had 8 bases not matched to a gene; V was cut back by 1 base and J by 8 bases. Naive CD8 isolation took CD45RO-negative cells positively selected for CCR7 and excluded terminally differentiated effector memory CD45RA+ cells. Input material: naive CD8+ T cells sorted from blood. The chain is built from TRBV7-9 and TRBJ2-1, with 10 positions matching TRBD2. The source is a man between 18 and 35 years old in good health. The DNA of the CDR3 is TGTGCCAGCAGCTTAGGGTTGGCTAGCGGGAGTTATGAGCAGTTCTTC. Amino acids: CASSLGLASGSYEQFF.